The clone carrying this T cell receptor beta chain has a single count. The antigen remains undetermined. This entry is derived from a study of cytomegalovirus exposure and HLA in healthy donors. Findings and limits, study-wide: TCR beta V segments were, for the most part, productive about 87% or about 30% of the time in an earlier analysis.

The primer mix had 60 Vbeta and 13 Jbeta primers. Using immunoSEQ multiplex PCR, the repertoire was profiled, and TCRdb retains in-frame clones only, with some absent. The table has fewer than 350,000 clones, approximately 90% seen once; the top ten hold approximately 2.4%. V trimming: 5 bases; J trimming: 0 bases; junction bases outside the gene matches: 9. The germline gives CDR1 SGHTA, CDR2 FQGNSA. The CDR3 length is 16 residues. V and J are TRBV7-2 and TRBJ1-1; 7 bases agree with TRBD1. The receptor was derived from a woman aged 18 to 35 in good health and CMV-seronegative. Sample: PBMCs. CDR3 amino acids: CASSPRTGTMNTEAFF. As DNA, the CDR3 is TGTGCCAGCAGCCCAAGGACAGGTACCATGAACACTGAAGCTTTCTTT. The full variable domain, with the rest looked up from reference TRBV7-2 and TRBJ1-1, is GAGVSQSPSNKVTEKGKDVELRCDPISGHTALYWYRQSLGQGLEFLIYFQGNSAPDKSGLPSDRFSAERTGGSVSTLTIQRTQQEDSAVYLCASSPRTGTMNTEAFFGQGTRLTVV.